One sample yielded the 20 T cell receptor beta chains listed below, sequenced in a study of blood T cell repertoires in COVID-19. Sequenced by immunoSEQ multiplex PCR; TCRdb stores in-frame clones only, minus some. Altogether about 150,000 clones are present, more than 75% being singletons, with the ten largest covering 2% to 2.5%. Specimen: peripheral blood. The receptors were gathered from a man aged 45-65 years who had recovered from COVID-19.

CDR3 in DNA: TGCGCCAGCAGCCAAGCGGGGACAGGGTACAATGAGCAGTTCTTC. Its protein is CASSQAGTGYNEQFF. The genes are TRBV4-1 and TRBJ2-1; 9 nucleotides match TRBD1. The CDR3 extends over 15 amino acids. The V and J ends lost 1 base and 4 bases, in that order; junction bases with no gene match: 2. Germline V CDR1 and CDR2: MGHRA, YSYEKL.

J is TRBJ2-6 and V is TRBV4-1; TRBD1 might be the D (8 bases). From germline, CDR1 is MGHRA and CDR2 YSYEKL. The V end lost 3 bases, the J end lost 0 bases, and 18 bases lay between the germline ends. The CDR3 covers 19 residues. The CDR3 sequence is CASSQWTGTTLSGANVLTF. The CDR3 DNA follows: TGCGCCAGCAGCCAGTGGACAGGGACTACTCTCTCTGGGGCCAACGTCCTGACTTTC.

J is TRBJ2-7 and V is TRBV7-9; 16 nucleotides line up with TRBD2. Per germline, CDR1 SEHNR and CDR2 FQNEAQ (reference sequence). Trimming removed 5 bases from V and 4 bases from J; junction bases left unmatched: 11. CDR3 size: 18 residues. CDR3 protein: CASSVTGTSGRGRYEQYF. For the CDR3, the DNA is TGTGCCAGCAGCGTAACCGGGACTAGCGGGAGGGGCAGGTACGAGCAGTACTTC.

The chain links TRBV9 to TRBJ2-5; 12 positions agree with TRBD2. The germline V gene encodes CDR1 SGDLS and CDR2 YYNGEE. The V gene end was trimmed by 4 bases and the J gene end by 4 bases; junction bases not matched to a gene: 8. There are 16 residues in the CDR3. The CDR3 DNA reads TGTGCCAGCAGCCCCCGACTAGCGGGAGACGGAGAGACCCAGTACTTC. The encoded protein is CASSPRLAGDGETQYF.

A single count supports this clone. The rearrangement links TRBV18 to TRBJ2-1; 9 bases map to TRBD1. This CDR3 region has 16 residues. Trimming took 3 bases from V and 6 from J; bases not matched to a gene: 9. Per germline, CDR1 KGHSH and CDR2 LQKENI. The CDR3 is CASSPWDREGGNEQFF. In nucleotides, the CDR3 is TGTGCCAGCTCACCTTGGGACAGGGAAGGGGGCAATGAGCAGTTCTTC.

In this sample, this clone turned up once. The CDR3 nucleotides read TGCGCCAGCAGCTCCCCGACAGGGAATGAAAAACTGTTTTTT. This sequence encodes CASSSPTGNEKLFF. The chain carries TRBV5-1 and TRBJ1-4; TRBD1 matches at 7 bases. The CDR3 spans 14 residues. Germline V gene data show CDR1 as SGHRS and CDR2 as YFSETQ. V trimming: 3 bases; J trimming: 5 bases; junction bases outside the gene matches: 4.

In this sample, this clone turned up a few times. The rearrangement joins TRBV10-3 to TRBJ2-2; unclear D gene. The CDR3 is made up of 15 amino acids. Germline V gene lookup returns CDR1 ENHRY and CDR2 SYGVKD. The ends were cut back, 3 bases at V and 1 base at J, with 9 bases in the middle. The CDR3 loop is CAISEMGQNTGELFF. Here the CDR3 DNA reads TGTGCCATCAGTGAAATGGGCCAGAACACCGGGGAGCTGTTTTTT.

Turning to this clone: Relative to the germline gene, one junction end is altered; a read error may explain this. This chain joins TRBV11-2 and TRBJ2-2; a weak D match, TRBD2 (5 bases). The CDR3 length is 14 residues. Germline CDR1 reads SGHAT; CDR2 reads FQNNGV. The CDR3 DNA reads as TGTGCCAGCAGTTTAGCGCCGCCGGCCGGGGAGCTGTTTTTT. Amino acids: CASSLAPPAGELFF.

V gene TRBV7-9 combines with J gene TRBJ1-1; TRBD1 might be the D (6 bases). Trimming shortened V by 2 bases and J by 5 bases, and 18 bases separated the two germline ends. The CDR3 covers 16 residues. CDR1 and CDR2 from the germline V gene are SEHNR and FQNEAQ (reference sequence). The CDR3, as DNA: TGTGCCAGCAGCTTACTGGGGGACACGGTGGGAACTGAAGCTTTCTTT. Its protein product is CASSLLGDTVGTEAFF.

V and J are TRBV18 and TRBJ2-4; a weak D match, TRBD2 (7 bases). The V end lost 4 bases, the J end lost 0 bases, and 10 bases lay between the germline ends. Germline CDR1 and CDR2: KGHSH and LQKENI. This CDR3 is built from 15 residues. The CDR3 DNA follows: TGTGCCAGCTCACAGGGGGGGCAAGCCAAAAACATTCAGTACTTC. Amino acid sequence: CASSQGGQAKNIQYF.

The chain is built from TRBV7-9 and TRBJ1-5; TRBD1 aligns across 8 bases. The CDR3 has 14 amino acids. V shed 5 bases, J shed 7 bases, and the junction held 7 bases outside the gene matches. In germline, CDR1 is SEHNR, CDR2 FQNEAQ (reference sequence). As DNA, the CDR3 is TGTGCCAGCAGCCCCGACAGGGGAGGACAGCCCCAGCATTTT. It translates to CASSPDRGGQPQHF.

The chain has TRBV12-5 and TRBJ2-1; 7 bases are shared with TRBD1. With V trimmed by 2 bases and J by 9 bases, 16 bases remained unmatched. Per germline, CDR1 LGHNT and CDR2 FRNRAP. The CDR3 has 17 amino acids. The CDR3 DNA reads TGTGCTAGTGGTTTGAGCCTTTTCGGGACAGCCTCCCCTGAGCAGTTCTTC. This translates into CASGLSLFGTASPEQFF.

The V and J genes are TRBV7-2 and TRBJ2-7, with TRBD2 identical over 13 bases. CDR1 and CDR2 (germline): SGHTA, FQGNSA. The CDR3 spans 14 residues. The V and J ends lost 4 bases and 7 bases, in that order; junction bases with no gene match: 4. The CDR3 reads CASSSRTSGGEQYF. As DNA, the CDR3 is TGTGCCAGCAGCTCTCGGACTAGCGGGGGAGAGCAGTACTTC.

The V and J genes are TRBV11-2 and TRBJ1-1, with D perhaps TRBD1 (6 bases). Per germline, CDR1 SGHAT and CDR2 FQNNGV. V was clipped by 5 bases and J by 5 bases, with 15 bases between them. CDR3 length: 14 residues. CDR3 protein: CASSLMGARTEAFF. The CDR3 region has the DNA TGTGCCAGCAGCCTGATGGGGGCGAGGACTGAAGCTTTCTTT.

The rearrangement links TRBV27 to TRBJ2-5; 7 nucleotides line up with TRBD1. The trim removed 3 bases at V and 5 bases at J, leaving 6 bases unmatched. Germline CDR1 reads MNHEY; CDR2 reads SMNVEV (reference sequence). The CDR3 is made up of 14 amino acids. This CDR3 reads CASSFRGKGETQYF. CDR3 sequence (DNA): TGTGCCAGCAGTTTCAGGGGGAAGGGGGAGACCCAGTACTTC.

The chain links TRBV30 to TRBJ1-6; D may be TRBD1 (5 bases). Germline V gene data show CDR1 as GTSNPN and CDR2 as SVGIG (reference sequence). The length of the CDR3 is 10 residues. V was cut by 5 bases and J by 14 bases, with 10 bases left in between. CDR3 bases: TGTGCCTGGGGTGCAGGGACCCTCCACTTT. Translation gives CAWGAGTLHF.

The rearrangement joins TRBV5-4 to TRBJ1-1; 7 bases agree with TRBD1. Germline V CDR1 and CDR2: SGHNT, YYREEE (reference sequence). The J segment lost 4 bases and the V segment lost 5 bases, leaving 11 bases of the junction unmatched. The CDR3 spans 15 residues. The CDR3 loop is CASRVRGRVSTEAFF. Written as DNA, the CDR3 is TGTGCCAGCAGGGTAAGGGGGCGCGTTAGCACTGAAGCTTTCTTT.

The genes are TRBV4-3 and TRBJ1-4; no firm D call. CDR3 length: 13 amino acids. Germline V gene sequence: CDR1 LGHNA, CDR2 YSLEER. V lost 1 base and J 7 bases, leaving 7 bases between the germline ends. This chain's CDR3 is CASSQGFSEKLFF. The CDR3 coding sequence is TGCGCCAGCAGCCAAGGTTTCAGTGAAAAACTGTTTTTT.

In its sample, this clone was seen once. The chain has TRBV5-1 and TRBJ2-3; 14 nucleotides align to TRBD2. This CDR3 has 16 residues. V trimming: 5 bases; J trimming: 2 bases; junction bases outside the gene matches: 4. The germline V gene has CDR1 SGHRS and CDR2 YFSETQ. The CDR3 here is CASRWTSGGITDTQYF. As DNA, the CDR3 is TGCGCCAGCAGATGGACTAGCGGGGGGATCACAGATACGCAGTATTTT.

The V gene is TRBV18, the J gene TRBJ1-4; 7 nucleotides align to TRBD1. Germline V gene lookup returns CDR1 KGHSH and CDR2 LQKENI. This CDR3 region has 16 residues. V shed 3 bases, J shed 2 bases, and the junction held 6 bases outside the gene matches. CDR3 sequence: CASSPATGSTNEKLFF. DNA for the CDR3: TGTGCCAGCTCACCCGCGACAGGGTCGACTAATGAAAAACTGTTTTTT. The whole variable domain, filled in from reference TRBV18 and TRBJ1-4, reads NAGVMQNPRHLVRRRGQEARLRCSPMKGHSHVYWYRQLPEEGLKFMVYLQKENIIDESGMPKERFSAEFPKEGPSILRIQQVVRGDSAAYFCASSPATGSTNEKLFFGSGTQLSVL.